This entry lists 25 T cell receptor beta chains sequenced from one sample in a study of radiotherapy plus CTLA-4 blockade in lung cancer. Assay: immunoSEQ multiplex PCR; the TCRdb copy retains only in-frame clones and omits some. The table records some 35,000 clones, more than 80% of them present only once. The starting material was peripheral blood, obtained from a patient treated with radiotherapy plus ipilimumab. The origin of the receptors is a human donor with non-small cell lung cancer who had stable disease on radiotherapy plus ipilimumab.

V and J are TRBV10-3 and TRBJ1-5; D gene ambiguous. The CDR3 length is 14 residues. Trimming shortened V by 6 bases and J by 5 bases, and 14 bases separated the two germline ends. Germline V gives CDR1 ENHRY, CDR2 SYGVKD. The CDR3 here is CAISGTQRDQPQHF. DNA of the CDR3: TGTGCCATCAGCGGAACGCAGCGGGATCAGCCCCAGCATTTT.

The chain combines TRBV27 with TRBJ1-4, with 10 positions matching TRBD1. Losses at the gene ends were 8 bases for V and 8 bases for J; bases not matched to a gene: 8. Germline CDR1 and CDR2: MNHEY and SMNVEV (reference sequence). This CDR3 is 14 amino acids long. DNA of the CDR3: TGTGCCAGCGGGCGGACAGGGGGATTCGAAAAACTGTTTTTT. Amino acids: CASGRTGGFEKLFF. The full variable domain, completed using reference TRBV27 and TRBJ1-4, is EAQVTQNPRYLITVTGKKLTVTCSQNMNHEYMSWYRQDPGLGLRQIYYSMNVEVTDKGDVPEGYKVSRKEKRNFPLILESPSPNQTSLYFCASGRTGGFEKLFFGSGTQLSVL.

J is TRBJ2-5 and V is TRBV15; TRBD2 is a possible D gene (6 bases). V lost 0 bases, J lost 5 bases, and 13 bases lay in between. Germline loops: CDR1 LNHNV, CDR2 YYDKDF (reference sequence). The CDR3 has 15 residues. The CDR3 loop reads CATSREGLPGETQYF. For the CDR3, the DNA is TGTGCCACCAGCAGAGAGGGACTCCCTGGGGAGACCCAGTACTTC.

V usage is TRBV28 and J usage is TRBJ1-1; possibly TRBD1 for D (6 bases). Germline CDR1 MDHEN, CDR2 SYDVKM. This CDR3 contains 12 residues. The V and J ends lost 4 bases and 12 bases respectively, with 15 bases between them. The CDR3 spells CASSSSDSRPFF. CDR3 in DNA: TGTGCCAGCAGTTCCTCGGACAGTAGGCCTTTCTTT.

The gene calls are TRBV30 and TRBJ2-7, with a possible D match to TRBD1 (5 bases). The V end was cut by 2 bases, the J end by 0 bases, with 8 bases between. The CDR3 loop spans 13 amino acids. Germline lookup yields CDR1 GTSNPN and CDR2 SVGIG (reference sequence). The CDR3 DNA follows: TGTGCCTGGAGTTGGGGCCTCTCCTACGAGCAGTACTTC. It encodes CAWSWGLSYEQYF.

This chain joins TRBV15 and TRBJ2-3, with 14 bases matching TRBD2. This CDR3 comprises 17 residues. V gave up 10 bases and J gave up 4 bases; unmatched junction bases: 13. CDR1 and CDR2 (germline): LNHNV, YYDKDF (reference sequence). CDR3 sequence reads: CAIRQGLAGVIADTQYF. CDR3 nucleotide sequence: TGTGCCATCCGACAGGGACTAGCGGGAGTCATAGCAGATACGCAGTATTTT.

The chain combines TRBV7-2 with TRBJ2-1; possibly TRBD1 for D (6 bases). The CDR3 has 15 amino acids. Germline-derived CDR1 and CDR2 are SGHTA and FQGNSA. V was shortened by 0 bases and J by 4 bases, with 10 bases between the two germline ends. The CDR3 region is CASSLAAQGYNEQFF. CDR3 bases: TGTGCCAGCAGCTTAGCGGCACAGGGATACAATGAGCAGTTCTTC. The entire variable domain, with the rest obtained from reference TRBV7-2 and TRBJ2-1, is as follows: GAGVSQSPSNKVTEKGKDVELRCDPISGHTALYWYRQSLGQGLEFLIYFQGNSAPDKSGLPSDRFSAERTGGSVSTLTIQRTQQEDSAVYLCASSLAAQGYNEQFFGPGTRLTVL.

Turning to this clone: Other nucleotide sequences in the sample specify the same CDR3. This chain links TRBV6-4 with TRBJ2-3; 13 positions match TRBD2. CDR1 MRHNA and CDR2 SNTAGT come from the germline V gene. This CDR3 spans 15 amino acids. V lost 5 bases to trimming and J lost 3 bases; unmatched junction nucleotides: 2. CDR3 in amino acids: CASSRTSGSTDTQYF. DNA of the CDR3: TGTGCCAGCAGTAGGACTAGCGGGAGTACAGATACGCAGTATTTT.

The chain carries TRBV9 and TRBJ2-1, with D tentatively TRBD2 (6 bases). Trimming shortened V by 4 bases and J by 6 bases, and 8 bases separated the two germline ends. The germline V gene has CDR1 SGDLS and CDR2 YYNGEE. The CDR3 is made up of 12 amino acids. Here the CDR3 reads CASSSEGNEQFF. CDR3 bases: TGTGCCAGCAGCTCGGAGGGCAATGAGCAGTTCTTC. Complete variable domain (other parts from reference TRBV9 and TRBJ2-1): DSGVTQTPKHLITATGQRVTLRCSPRSGDLSVYWYQQSLDQGLQFLIQYYNGEERAKGNILERFSAQQFPDLHSELNLSSLELGDSALYFCASSSEGNEQFFGPGTRLTVL.

The V and J genes are TRBV6-5 and TRBJ2-3, with 8 bases aligning to TRBD2. Losses at the gene ends were 2 bases for V and 7 bases for J; bases not matched to a gene: 8. This CDR3 region has 15 residues. Germline CDR1 and CDR2: MNHEY and SVGAGI. CDR3 sequence reads: CASSYQREPRNTQYF. Written as DNA, the CDR3 is TGTGCCAGCAGTTACCAGCGGGAGCCCCGGAATACGCAGTATTTT.

V usage is TRBV2 and J usage is TRBJ1-2, with TRBD1 matching over 7 bases. Germline-derived CDR1 and CDR2 are SNHLY and FYNNEI. CDR3 length: 13 residues. The J segment lost 1 base and the V segment lost 8 bases, leaving 4 bases of the junction unmatched. As DNA, the CDR3 is TGTGCCAGCGGAGGGACAGTTAACTATGGCTACACCTTC. Translated: CASGGTVNYGYTF.

The V gene is TRBV5-1, the J gene TRBJ2-3; D perhaps matches TRBD2 (5 bases). Trimming took 4 bases from V and 0 from J, leaving 18 bases between them. The CDR3 is made up of 17 amino acids. Germline CDR1 is SGHRS and CDR2 is YFSETQ. CDR3 amino acids: CASSPLGGQESTDTQYF. The CDR3 nucleotides are TGCGCCAGCAGCCCCCTCGGAGGCCAGGAAAGCACAGATACGCAGTATTTT.

The CDR3 region is CASSPRAGASLAGANVLTF. The CDR3, as DNA: TGCGCCAGCAGCCCGCGGGCGGGGGCCTCCCTAGCAGGGGCCAACGTCCTGACTTTC. V and J are TRBV5-1 and TRBJ2-6, with D possibly matching TRBD2 (7 bases). The CDR3 runs to 19 residues. The ends were cut back, 4 bases at V and 4 bases at J, with 24 bases in the middle. CDR1 is SGHRS and CDR2 is YFSETQ in the germline V gene.

This clone is labeled medium-sized. The rearrangement joins TRBV7-9 to TRBJ2-7; 9 nucleotides match TRBD1. This CDR3 comprises 14 residues. Germline V gene lookup returns CDR1 SEHNR and CDR2 FQNEAQ (reference sequence). J was trimmed by 5 bases and V by 5 bases; bases with no gene match: 7. CDR3 DNA sequence: TGTGCCAGCAGCAACTTGGACAGGGGCCACGAGCAGTACTTC. It yields the protein CASSNLDRGHEQYF.

The V gene is TRBV18, the J gene TRBJ1-2, with 8 bases identical to TRBD1. The CDR3 contains 15 residues. After removal of 3 bases from V and 3 bases from J, the junction contained 6 bases not matched to a gene. CDR1 is KGHSH, CDR2 LQKENI, per germline. Here the CDR3 DNA reads TGTGCCAGCTCACCCCGGACAGGGATGGACTATGGCTACACCTTC. It codes for CASSPRTGMDYGYTF.

V usage is TRBV4-1 and J usage is TRBJ2-5, with TRBD1 matching 9 bases. Germline CDR1 reads MGHRA; CDR2 reads YSYEKL. The CDR3 is made up of 18 amino acids. J gave up 5 bases and V 1 base, and 14 bases lay outside the gene matches. CDR3 DNA sequence: TGCGCCAGCAGCCAAGGATGGATTCGCTGGACAGGGGTGGAGACCCAGTACTTC. It yields the protein CASSQGWIRWTGVETQYF.

This rearrangement joins TRBV30 to TRBJ2-7, with 16 bases that match TRBD2. Germline-derived CDR1 and CDR2 are GTSNPN and SVGIG (reference sequence). Germline trimming cut 2 bases from V and 7 bases from J; bases unmatched to any gene: 17. CDR3 size: 19 residues. The CDR3 nucleotides are TGTGCCTGGAGTTTCGGCAGGCGGGGACTAGCGGGAGGGCCGGGGGAGCAGTACTTC. Translation gives CAWSFGRRGLAGGPGEQYF.

The rearrangement links TRBV2 to TRBJ2-2; weak D call: TRBD2 (5 bases). Germline V gene data show CDR1 as SNHLY and CDR2 as FYNNEI. The CDR3 contains 15 residues. Trimming took off 4 bases at V and 4 bases at J, with 13 bases between the two ends. The CDR3 coding sequence is TGTGCCAGCAGTGCAAGGGAGTTGAGCACCGGGGAGCTGTTTTTT. Its translation is CASSARELSTGELFF.

This clone was seen once. The sample contains more than one DNA sequence encoding this CDR3. V and J are TRBV18 and TRBJ2-7; D gene ambiguous. In germline, CDR1 is KGHSH, CDR2 LQKENI. The ends were cut back, 2 bases at V and 2 bases at J, with 10 bases in the middle. The CDR3 is 14 amino acids. DNA of the CDR3: TGTGCCAGCTCACCAGGTACGGGTCCCTACGAGCAGTACTTC. This translates into CASSPGTGPYEQYF.

CDR3 nucleotide sequence: TGTGCCAGCAGCCCGAGGGGCGGGAGTGGTGATACGCAGTATTTT. It specifies CASSPRGGSGDTQYF. The V and J genes are TRBV6-5 and TRBJ2-3, with TRBD2 matching 7 bases. CDR1 and CDR2 from the germline V gene are MNHEY and SVGAGI. This CDR3 spans 15 amino acids. Losses at the gene ends were 6 bases for V and 6 bases for J; bases not matched to a gene: 12.

As for this clone: Germline is not matched at one junction end, which may reflect a read error. V gene TRBV6-6 combines with J gene TRBJ1-5, with D perhaps TRBD1 (5 bases). This CDR3 has 15 residues. CDR1 and CDR2 (germline): MNHNY, SVGAGI (reference sequence). This CDR3 reads CASSRADRGNQPQNF. The CDR3 region has the DNA TGTGCCAGCAGCCGCGCCGACAGAGGCAATCAGCCCCAGAATTTT.

V and J are TRBV2 and TRBJ1-2; D is perhaps TRBD1 (6 bases). This CDR3 spans 13 amino acids. V lost 5 bases and J lost 3, with 10 bases in between. Germline-derived CDR1 and CDR2 are SNHLY and FYNNEI. Written as DNA, the CDR3 is TGTGCCAGCAGTACAGGGTTATACTATGGCTACACCTTC. It yields the protein CASSTGLYYGYTF.

In this sample, this clone turned up a few times. This chain links TRBV5-1 with TRBJ2-5, with TRBD1 matching 7 bases. V was clipped by 4 bases and J by 4 bases; unmatched bases: 7. This CDR3 region has 14 residues. Germline V lookup: CDR1 SGHRS, CDR2 YFSETQ. The CDR3 here is CASSEDRTGETQYF. The CDR3 coding sequence is TGCGCCAGCAGCGAGGACAGGACGGGAGAGACCCAGTACTTC.

This chain joins TRBV5-8 and TRBJ2-7; tentatively, D is TRBD2 (5 bases). This CDR3 has 14 amino acids. CDR1 is SGHTS, CDR2 YDEGEE, per germline. V was cut by 6 bases and J by 7 bases, with 20 bases left in between. The CDR3 protein is CASNPGRGSREQYF. DNA of the CDR3: TGTGCCAGCAACCCGGGCCGGGGATCGAGGGAGCAGTACTTC.

The chain employs TRBV10-2 and TRBJ2-3, with 12 bases that match TRBD2. CDR3 length: 15 amino acids. In germline, CDR1 is WSHSY, CDR2 SAAADI. Trimming removed 6 bases from V and 6 bases from J; junction bases left unmatched: 7. This CDR3 reads CASSRTSGIWDTQYF. The CDR3 nucleotides read TGCGCCAGCAGCCGGACTAGCGGGATCTGGGATACGCAGTATTTT.